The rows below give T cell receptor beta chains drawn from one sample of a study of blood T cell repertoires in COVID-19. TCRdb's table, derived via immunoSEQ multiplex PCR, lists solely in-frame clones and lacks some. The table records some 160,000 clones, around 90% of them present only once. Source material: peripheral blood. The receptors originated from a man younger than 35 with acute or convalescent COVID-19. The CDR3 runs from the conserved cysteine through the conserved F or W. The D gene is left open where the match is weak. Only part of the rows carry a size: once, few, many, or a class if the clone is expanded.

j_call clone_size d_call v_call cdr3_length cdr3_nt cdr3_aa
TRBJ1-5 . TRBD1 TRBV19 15 TGTGCCAGTAGTAAAATAAAGGGGGCGCATCAGCCCCAGCATTTT CASSKIKGAHQPQHF
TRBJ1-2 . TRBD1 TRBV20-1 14 TGCAGTGCTAGTTCGGGACAGGGGCTCTATGGCTACACCTTC CSASSGQGLYGYTF
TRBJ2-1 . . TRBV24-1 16 TGTGCCACCAGTGGCGCAGGCAAGGGGTATTACAATGAGCAGTTCTTC CATSGAGKGYYNEQFF
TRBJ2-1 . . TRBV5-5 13 TGTGCCAGCAGCTTGCCGGGGACACCCGAGCAGTTCTTC CASSLPGTPEQFF
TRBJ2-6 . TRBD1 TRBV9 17 TGTGCCAGCAGCGGGAGACAGGGAAGCTCTGGGGCCAACGTCCTGACTTTC CASSGRQGSSGANVLTF
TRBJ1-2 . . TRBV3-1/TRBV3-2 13 TGTGCCAGCAGCCAAGCGGGGTCGGGTGGCTACACCTTC CASSQAGSGGYTF
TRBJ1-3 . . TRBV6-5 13 TGTGCCAGCGCTGAGCTATTTGGAAACACCATATATTTT CASAELFGNTIYF
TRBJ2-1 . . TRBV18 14 TGTGCCAGCCAGCGGGTTGGATCATACAATGAGCAGTTCTTC CASQRVGSYNEQFF
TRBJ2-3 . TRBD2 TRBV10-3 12 TGTGCCACTAGCGGGGGGCCAGATACGCAGTATTTT CATSGGPDTQYF
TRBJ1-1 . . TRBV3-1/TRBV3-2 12 TGTGCCAGCAGCCAAGGGAGGACTGAAGCTTTCTTT CASSQGRTEAFF
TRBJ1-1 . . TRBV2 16 TGTGCCAGCAGTGAAGCGTCAATGTTGAGTGACACTGAAGCTTTCTTT CASSEASMLSDTEAFF
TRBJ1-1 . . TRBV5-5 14 TGTGCCAGCAGCATCGACAGCTGGAACACTGAAGCTTTCTTT CASSIDSWNTEAFF
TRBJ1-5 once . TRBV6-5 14 TGTGCCAGCAGGTCACAGTCTGAAGGTCAGCCCCAGCATTTT CASRSQSEGQPQHF
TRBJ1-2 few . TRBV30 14 TGTGCCTGGACTTTCAGCAGGGGAGATGATGGCTACACCTTC CAWTFSRGDDGYTF
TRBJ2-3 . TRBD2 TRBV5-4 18 TGTGCCAGCAGCTCATCCGGGACTAGCGGGGGGCCTTTGAGGACGCAGTATTTT CASSSSGTSGGPLRTQYF
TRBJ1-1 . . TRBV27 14 TGTGCCAGCAGTTTAATCAGGGCGAACACTGAAGCTTTCTTT CASSLIRANTEAFF
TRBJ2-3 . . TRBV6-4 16 TGTGCCAGCAGGCCTGGGGAGGATGTCAACACAGATACGCAGTATTTT CASRPGEDVNTDTQYF
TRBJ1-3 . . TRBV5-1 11 TGCGCCAGCAGCTCGGGAAACACCATATATTTT CASSSGNTIYF
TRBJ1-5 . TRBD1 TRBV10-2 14 TGCGCCAGCAGTCGGGACAGGAGCAATCAGCCCCAGCATTTT CASSRDRSNQPQHF
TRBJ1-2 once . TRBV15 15 TGTGCCACCAGCAGAGATCCGGACTCTAACTATGGCTACACCTTC CATSRDPDSNYGYTF
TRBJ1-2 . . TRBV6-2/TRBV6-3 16 TGTGCCAGCAGCCAAGGATGGGGGGGCGCGAACTATGGCTACACCTTC CASSQGWGGANYGYTF
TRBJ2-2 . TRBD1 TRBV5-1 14 TGCGCCAGCAGCTGGGACAGGGACACCGGGGAGCTGTTTTTT CASSWDRDTGELFF
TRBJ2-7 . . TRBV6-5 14 TGTGCCAGCAGGCGCCACCCTGCCCAATACGAGCAGTACTTC CASRRHPAQYEQYF
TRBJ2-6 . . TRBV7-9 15 TGTGCCAGCAGCTTAGGGCAGGCTGGGGCCAACGTCCTGACTTTC CASSLGQAGANVLTF
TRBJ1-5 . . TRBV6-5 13 TGTGCCAGCAGCTCAGGGGTCAACCAGCCCCAGCATTTT CASSSGVNQPQHF
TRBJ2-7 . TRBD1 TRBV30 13 TGTGCCTGGAGTGTTCGGAACAGGGGCGAGCAGTACTTC CAWSVRNRGEQYF
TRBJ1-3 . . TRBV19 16 TGTGCCAGTAGTGCAACAGGGATTTTTTCTGGAAACACCATATATTTT CASSATGIFSGNTIYF
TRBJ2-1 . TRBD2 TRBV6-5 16 TGTGCCAGCAGTTACTCATCTAGCGGGGCCTACAATGAGCAGTTCTTC CASSYSSSGAYNEQFF
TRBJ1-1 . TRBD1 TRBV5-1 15 TGCGCCAGCAGCATACTACAGGGGAGGCTTGCTGAAGCTTTCTTT CASSILQGRLAEAFF
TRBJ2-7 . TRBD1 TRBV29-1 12 TGCAGCACTTGGACAGGGGGCTACGAGCAGTACTTC CSTWTGGYEQYF
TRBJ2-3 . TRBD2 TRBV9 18 TGTGCCAGCAGCGTAGCACCCTCCGGCGGGGGGGCAACAGATACGCAGTATTTT CASSVAPSGGGATDTQYF
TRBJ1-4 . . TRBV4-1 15 TGCGCCAGCAGTCTATTAGAAAGGAGGGCTGAAAAACTGTTTTTT CASSLLERRAEKLFF
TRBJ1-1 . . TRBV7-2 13 TGTGCCAGCAGCGAGCAGAGCAGGACTGAAGCTTTCTTT CASSEQSRTEAFF
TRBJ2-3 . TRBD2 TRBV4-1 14 TGCGCCAGCAGCCAAGTGCGGGGGTTGAGTACGCAGTATTTT CASSQVRGLSTQYF
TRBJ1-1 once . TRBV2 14 TGTGCCAGCAGTTACAGGGTCTCGAACACTGAAGCTTTCTTT CASSYRVSNTEAFF
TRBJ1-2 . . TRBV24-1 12 TGTGCCACCAGTGATTTGCACAACCGTTACACCTTC CATSDLHNRYTF
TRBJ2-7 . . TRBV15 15 TGTGCCACCAGCAGACGGGTGGGAGCCCCCTACGAGCAGTACTTC CATSRRVGAPYEQYF
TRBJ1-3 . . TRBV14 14 TGTGCCAGCAGCCCCGGGCAGGGCCGAAACACCATATATTTT CASSPGQGRNTIYF
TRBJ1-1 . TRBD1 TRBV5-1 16 TGCGCCAGCAGCTCTCGTCCGGGACAGCTGAACACTGAAGCTTTCTTT CASSSRPGQLNTEAFF
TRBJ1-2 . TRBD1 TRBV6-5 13 TGTGCCAGCAGTTACACAGGGGGCTATGGCTACACCTTC CASSYTGGYGYTF
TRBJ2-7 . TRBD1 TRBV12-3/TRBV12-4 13 TGTGCCAGCAGTCGTTCAGGGGGCGCTGAGCAGTACTTC CASSRSGGAEQYF
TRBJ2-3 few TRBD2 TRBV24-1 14 TGTGCCACCAGTGACCCGGGGGGTCCAGATACGCAGTATTTT CATSDPGGPDTQYF